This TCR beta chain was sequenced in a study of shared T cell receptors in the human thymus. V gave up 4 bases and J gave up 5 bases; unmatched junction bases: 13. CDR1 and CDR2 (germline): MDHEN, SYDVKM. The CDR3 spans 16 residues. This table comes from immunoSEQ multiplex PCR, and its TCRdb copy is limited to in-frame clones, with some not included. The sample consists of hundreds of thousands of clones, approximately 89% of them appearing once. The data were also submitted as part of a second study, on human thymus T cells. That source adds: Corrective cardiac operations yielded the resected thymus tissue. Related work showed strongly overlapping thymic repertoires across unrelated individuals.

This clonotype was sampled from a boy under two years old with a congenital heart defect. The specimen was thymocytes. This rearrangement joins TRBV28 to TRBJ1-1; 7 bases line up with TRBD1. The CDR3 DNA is TGTGCCAGCAGTTCGTATTCGCAGGGGGGTTTTACTGAAGCTTTCTTT. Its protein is CASSSYSQGGFTEAFF.